A single TCR beta chain is shown here with its context. Antigen unknown. The PCR used 60 Vbeta and 13 Jbeta primers. This table comes from immunoSEQ multiplex PCR, and its TCRdb copy is limited to in-frame clones, with some not included. The repertoire holds approximately 150,000 clones, with around 69% as singletons. The data stem from a study of cytomegalovirus exposure and HLA in healthy donors. Whole-study findings and limits: Productive status was seen about 90% or about 30% of the time for most TCR beta V segments in an earlier analysis. In a later analysis, common viral pathogens appeared linked to several of the most significant clusters.

This TCR derives from a woman under 40 in good health and CMV-seronegative. Sequenced input: PBMCs.

CDR3 sequence (DNA): TGTGCCAGCACTCAACAGAATCTGAACACCGGGGAGCTGTTTTTT. Protein sequence: CASTQQNLNTGELFF. The chain joins TRBV2 to TRBJ2-2; D not resolved. CDR1 is SNHLY, CDR2 FYNNEI, per germline. The length of the CDR3 is 15 residues. Trimming cost V 7 bases and J 1 base, with 13 bases left between them.